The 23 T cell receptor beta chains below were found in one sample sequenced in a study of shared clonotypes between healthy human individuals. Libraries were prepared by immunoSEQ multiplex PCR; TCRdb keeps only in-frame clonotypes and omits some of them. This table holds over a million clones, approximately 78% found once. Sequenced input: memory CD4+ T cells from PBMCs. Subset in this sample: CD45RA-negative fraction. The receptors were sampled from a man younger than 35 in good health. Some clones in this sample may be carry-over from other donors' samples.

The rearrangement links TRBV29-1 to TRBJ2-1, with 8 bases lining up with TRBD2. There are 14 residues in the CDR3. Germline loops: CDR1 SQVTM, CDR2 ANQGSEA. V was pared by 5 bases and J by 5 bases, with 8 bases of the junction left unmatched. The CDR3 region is CSVQLAVINNEQFF. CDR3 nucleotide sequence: TGCAGCGTTCAACTAGCGGTCATAAACAATGAGCAGTTCTTC.

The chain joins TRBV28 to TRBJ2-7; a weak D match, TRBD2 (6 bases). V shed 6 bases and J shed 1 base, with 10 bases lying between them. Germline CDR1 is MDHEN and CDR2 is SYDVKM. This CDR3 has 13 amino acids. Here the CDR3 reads CASSPGRSYEQYF. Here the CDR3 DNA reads TGTGCCAGCAGCCCGGGGAGGTCCTACGAGCAGTACTTC.

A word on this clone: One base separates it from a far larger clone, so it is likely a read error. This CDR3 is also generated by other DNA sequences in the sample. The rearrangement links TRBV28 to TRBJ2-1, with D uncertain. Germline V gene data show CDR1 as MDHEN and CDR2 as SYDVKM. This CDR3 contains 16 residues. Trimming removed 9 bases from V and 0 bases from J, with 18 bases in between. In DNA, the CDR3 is TGTGCCAGTAGTATCTGGGCCCCTCGCTCCTACAATGAGCAGTTCTTC. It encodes CASSIWAPRSYNEQFF.

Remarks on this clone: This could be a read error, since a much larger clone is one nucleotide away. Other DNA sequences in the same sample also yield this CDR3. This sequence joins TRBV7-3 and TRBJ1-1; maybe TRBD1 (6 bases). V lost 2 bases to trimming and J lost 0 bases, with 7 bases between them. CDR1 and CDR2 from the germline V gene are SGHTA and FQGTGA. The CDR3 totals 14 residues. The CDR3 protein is CASSLDRLNTEAFF. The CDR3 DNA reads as TGTGCCAGCAGCTTAGACAGGTTGAACACTGAAGCTTTCTTT.

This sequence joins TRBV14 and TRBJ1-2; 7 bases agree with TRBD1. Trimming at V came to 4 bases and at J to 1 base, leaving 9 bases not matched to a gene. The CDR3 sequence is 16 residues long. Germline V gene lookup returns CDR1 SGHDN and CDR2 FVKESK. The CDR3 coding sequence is TGTGCCAGCAGCCGAAGAACAGGGGCGAGTAACTATGGCTACACCTTC. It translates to CASSRRTGASNYGYTF.

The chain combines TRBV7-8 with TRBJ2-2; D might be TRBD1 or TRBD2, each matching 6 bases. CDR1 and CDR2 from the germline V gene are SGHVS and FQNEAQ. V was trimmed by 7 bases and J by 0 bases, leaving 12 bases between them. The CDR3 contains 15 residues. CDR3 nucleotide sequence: TGTGCCAGCACTTCGGGGGCAGCGAACACCGGGGAGCTGTTTTTT. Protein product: CASTSGAANTGELFF.

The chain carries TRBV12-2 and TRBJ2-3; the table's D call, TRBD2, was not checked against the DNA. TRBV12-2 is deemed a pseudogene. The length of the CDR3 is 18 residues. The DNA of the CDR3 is TGTGCAAGTCGCTTAGCGGTCGGTGACGGGAGGGCCTCAGATACGCAGTATTTT. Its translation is CASRLAVGDGRASDTQYF.

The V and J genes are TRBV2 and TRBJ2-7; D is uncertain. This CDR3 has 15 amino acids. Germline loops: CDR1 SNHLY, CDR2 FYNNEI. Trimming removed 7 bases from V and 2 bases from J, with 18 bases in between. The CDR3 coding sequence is TGTGCCAGCATCGGATGGACCGGGCAGACCTACGAGCAGTACTTC. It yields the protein CASIGWTGQTYEQYF.

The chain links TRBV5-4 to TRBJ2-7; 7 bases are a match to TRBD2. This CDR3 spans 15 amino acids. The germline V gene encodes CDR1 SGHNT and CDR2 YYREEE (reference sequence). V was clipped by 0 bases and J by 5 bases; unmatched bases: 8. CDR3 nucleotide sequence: TGTGCCAGCAGCTTGGGAGGCAGCGGGAAGGACGAGCAGTACTTC. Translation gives CASSLGGSGKDEQYF.

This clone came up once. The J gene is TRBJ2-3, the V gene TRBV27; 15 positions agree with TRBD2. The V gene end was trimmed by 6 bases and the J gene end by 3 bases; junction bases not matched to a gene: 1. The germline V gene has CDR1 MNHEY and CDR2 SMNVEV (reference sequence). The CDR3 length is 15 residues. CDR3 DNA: TGTGCCAGCAGGGGACTAGCGGGAGGAACAGATACGCAGTATTTT. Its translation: CASRGLAGGTDTQYF.

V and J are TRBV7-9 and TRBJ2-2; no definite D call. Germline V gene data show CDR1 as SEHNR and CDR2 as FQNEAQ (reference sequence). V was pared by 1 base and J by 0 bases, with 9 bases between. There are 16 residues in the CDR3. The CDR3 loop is CASSLEPSSNTGELFF. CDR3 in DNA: TGTGCCAGCAGCTTAGAACCCTCTTCGAACACCGGGGAGCTGTTTTTT.

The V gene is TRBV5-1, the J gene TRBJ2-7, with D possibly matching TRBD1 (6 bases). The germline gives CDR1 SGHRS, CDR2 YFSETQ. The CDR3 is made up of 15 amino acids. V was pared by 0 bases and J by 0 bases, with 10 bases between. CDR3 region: CASSLVDSVSYEQYF. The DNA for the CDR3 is TGCGCCAGCAGCTTGGTGGACAGCGTCTCCTACGAGCAGTACTTC.

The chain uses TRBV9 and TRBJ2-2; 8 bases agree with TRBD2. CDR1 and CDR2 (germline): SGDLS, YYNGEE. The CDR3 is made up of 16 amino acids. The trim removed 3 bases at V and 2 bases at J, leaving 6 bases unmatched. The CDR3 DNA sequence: TGTGCCAGCAGCGCGTGGACTAGCCCAAACACCGGGGAGCTGTTTTTT. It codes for CASSAWTSPNTGELFF. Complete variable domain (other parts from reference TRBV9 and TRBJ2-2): DSGVTQTPKHLITATGQRVTLRCSPRSGDLSVYWYQQSLDQGLQFLIQYYNGEERAKGNILERFSAQQFPDLHSELNLSSLELGDSALYFCASSAWTSPNTGELFFGEGSRLTVL.

The CDR3 DNA follows: TGTGCCAGCAGGGAAAAGGGGGCTTATAGTGACCGGAACTATGGCTACACCTTC. Protein: CASREKGAYSDRNYGYTF. The V call is TRBV2, the J call TRBJ1-2, with TRBD1 matching over 7 bases. Trimming took 6 bases from V and 2 from J; bases not matched to a gene: 18. Germline loops: CDR1 SNHLY, CDR2 FYNNEI. This CDR3 region has 18 residues.

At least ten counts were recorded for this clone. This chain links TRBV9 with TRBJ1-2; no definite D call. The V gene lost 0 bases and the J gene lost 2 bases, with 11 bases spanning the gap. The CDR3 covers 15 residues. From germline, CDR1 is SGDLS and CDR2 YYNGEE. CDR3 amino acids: CASSVEGSLNYGYTF. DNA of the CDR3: TGTGCCAGCAGCGTAGAAGGCAGCCTGAACTATGGCTACACCTTC.

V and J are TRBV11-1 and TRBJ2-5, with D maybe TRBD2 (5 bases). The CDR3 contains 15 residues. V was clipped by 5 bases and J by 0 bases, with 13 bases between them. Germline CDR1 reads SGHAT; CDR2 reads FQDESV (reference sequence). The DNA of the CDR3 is TGTGCCAGCAGCCCGGCCGGAGGATACCAAGAGACCCAGTACTTC. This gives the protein CASSPAGGYQETQYF.

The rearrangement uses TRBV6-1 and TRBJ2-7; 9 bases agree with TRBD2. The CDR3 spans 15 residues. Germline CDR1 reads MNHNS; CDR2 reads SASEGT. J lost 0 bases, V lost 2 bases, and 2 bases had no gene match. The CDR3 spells CASSELGLASYEQYF. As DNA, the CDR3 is TGTGCCAGCAGTGAATTGGGACTAGCCTCCTACGAGCAGTACTTC.

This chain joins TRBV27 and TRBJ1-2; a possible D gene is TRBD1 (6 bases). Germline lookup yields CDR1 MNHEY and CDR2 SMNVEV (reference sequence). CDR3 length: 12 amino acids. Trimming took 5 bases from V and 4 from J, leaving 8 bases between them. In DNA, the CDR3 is TGTGCCAGCAGTGAGGGGGGCTATGGCTACACCTTC. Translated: CASSEGGYGYTF.

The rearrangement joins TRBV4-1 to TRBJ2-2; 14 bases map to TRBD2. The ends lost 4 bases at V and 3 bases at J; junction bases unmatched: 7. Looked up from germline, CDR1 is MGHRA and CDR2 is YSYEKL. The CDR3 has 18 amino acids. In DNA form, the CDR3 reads TGCGCCAGCAGCCCCCGACTAGCGGGAGGGCCGGACACCGGGGAGCTGTTTTTT. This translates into CASSPRLAGGPDTGELFF.

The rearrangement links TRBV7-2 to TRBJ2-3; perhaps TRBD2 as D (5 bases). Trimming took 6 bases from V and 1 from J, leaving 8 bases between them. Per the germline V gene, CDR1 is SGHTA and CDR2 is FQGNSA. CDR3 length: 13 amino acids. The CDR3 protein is CASRPGGTDTQYF. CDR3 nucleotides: TGTGCCAGCAGGCCCGGGGGCACAGATACGCAGTATTTT.

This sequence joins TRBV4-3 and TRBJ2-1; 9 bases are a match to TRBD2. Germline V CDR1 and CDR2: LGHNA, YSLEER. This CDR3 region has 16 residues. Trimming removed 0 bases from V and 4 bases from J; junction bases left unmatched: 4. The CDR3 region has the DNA TGCGCCAGCAGCCAAGATTCTAGCGGGATTTACAATGAGCAGTTCTTC. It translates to CASSQDSSGIYNEQFF.

The CDR3 sequence: CASSLWTSGTTGELFF. CDR3 sequence (DNA): TGTGCCAGCAGCTTGTGGACTAGCGGGACCACCGGGGAGCTGTTTTTT. V is TRBV11-2 and J is TRBJ2-2; 12 bases line up with TRBD2. Germline lookup yields CDR1 SGHAT and CDR2 FQNNGV. The junction had 3 bases not matched to a gene; V was cut back by 3 bases and J by 4 bases. CDR3 length: 16 residues.

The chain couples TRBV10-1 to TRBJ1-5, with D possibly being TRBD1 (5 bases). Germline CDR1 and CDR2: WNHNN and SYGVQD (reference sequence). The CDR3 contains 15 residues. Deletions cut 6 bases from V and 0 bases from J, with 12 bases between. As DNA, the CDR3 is TGCGCCAGCAGACACAGGTGGTATAGCAATCAGCCCCAGCATTTT. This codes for CASRHRWYSNQPQHF.